The rows below give T cell receptor beta chains drawn from one sample of a study of T cell responses to AZD1222 COVID-19 vaccine. The method was immunoSEQ multiplex PCR; TCRdb's version includes in-frame clones alone and lacks a portion of them. The table has approximately 80,000 clones, approximately 85% seen once; the top ten hold about 5%. The input for sequencing was peripheral blood, taken on day 0 of MenACWY control vaccination. These receptors originate from an adult in good health. Each CDR3 is given with its conserved first and last residue. The order of the fields is V gene, J gene, clone size, D gene, CDR3 length, CDR3 DNA, CDR3 protein. D genes are given only for firm matches. For some rows the clone size is stated as once, few or many, or as a class when expanded; others skip it.

>TRBV6-1|TRBJ1-2|-|-|13
TGTGCCAGCAGTGAAGACAGGTACTATGGCTACACCTTC
CASSEDRYYGYTF
>TRBV6-1|TRBJ2-5|-|TRBD1|14
TGTGCCAGCAGTGAGGACAGGGACCAAGAGACCCAGTACTTC
CASSEDRDQETQYF
>TRBV9|TRBJ2-1|-|-|14
TGTGCCAGCAGCGTAGGGGGTTACCACAATGAGCAGTTCTTC
CASSVGGYHNEQFF
>TRBV5-3|TRBJ1-2|-|-|17
TGTGCCAGAAGCTTGGTGGGGCGGAGCCTTTCGCCCTATGGCTACACCTTC
CARSLVGRSLSPYGYTF
>TRBV7-2|TRBJ1-2|-|TRBD1|17
TGTGCCAGCAGCTTATTCGCAGGGGGTGGGGCTAACTATGGCTACACCTTC
CASSLFAGGGANYGYTF
>TRBV18|TRBJ1-2|once|-|14
TGTGCCAGCTCACCATACGACATTAACTATGGCTACACCTTC
CASSPYDINYGYTF
>TRBV5-6|TRBJ1-1|once|-|13
TGTGCCAGCAGCTTGGGGGGGGGCACTGAAGCTTTCTTT
CASSLGGGTEAFF
>TRBV10-3|TRBJ2-7|-|TRBD2|15
TGTGCCATAGGGACTAGCGGGGGGATCTCCTACGAGCAGTACTTC
CAIGTSGGISYEQYF
>TRBV10-3|TRBJ2-6|once|-|15
TGTGCCGCGTCCCAATTCCTCTCTGGGGCCAACGTCCTGACTTTC
CAASQFLSGANVLTF
>TRBV6-2/TRBV6-3|TRBJ2-7|-|-|10
TGTGCCAGCAGTGCCGGGGAGCAGTACTTC
CASSAGEQYF
>TRBV11-3|TRBJ1-2|-|-|13
TGTGCCAGCAGCTTAGATCCCTATAGCTTCTACACCTTC
CASSLDPYSFYTF
>TRBV7-2|TRBJ1-2|-|-|13
TGTGCCAGCACCGTTCGGGCGGCAGGGTTCTACACCTTC
CASTVRAAGFYTF
>TRBV14|TRBJ2-3|-|-|11
TGTGCCAGCAGCCAAGATCATACGCAGTATTTT
CASSQDHTQYF
>TRBV7-3|TRBJ1-1|-|-|13
TGTGCCAGCAGCTTAGTGGGTAAACCTGAAGCTTTCTTT
CASSLVGKPEAFF
>TRBV11-2|TRBJ1-1|-|-|11
TGTGCCAGCAGCTTCGGCCCTGAAGCTTTCTTT
CASSFGPEAFF
>TRBV29-1|TRBJ1-2|-|-|12
TGCAGCGTTGGGATATCTAACTATGGCTACACCTTC
CSVGISNYGYTF
>TRBV4-3|TRBJ1-1|-|-|15
TGCGCCAGCAGCCAATGGGCGGGCCCGAACACTGAAGCTTTCTTT
CASSQWAGPNTEAFF
>TRBV19|TRBJ2-7|-|-|15
TGTGCCAGTAGTATAGGGGGTTCGAGCTCCTACGAGCAGTACTTC
CASSIGGSSSYEQYF
>TRBV12-3/TRBV12-4|TRBJ1-1|-|-|12
TGTGCCAGCAGTTTAGGAGGGTTTGGCCTAGGGTTT
CASSLGGFGLGF
>TRBV12-3/TRBV12-4|TRBJ1-1|once|-|13
TGTGCCAGCAGTTTAGGCCCGTACACTGAAGCTTTCTTT
CASSLGPYTEAFF
>TRBV4-1|TRBJ1-2|-|TRBD1|15
TGCGCCAGCAGCCAAGCAGGGGGTAAAATCTATGGCTACACCTTC
CASSQAGGKIYGYTF
>TRBV2|TRBJ2-1|-|-|13
TGTGCCAGCAGTGTTGGGTCCTACAATGAGCAGTTCTTC
CASSVGSYNEQFF
>TRBV3-1/TRBV3-2|TRBJ2-2|-|-|14
TGTGCCAGCAGCCAAGAACCGTTCCCCGGGGAGCTGTTTTTT
CASSQEPFPGELFF
>TRBV21-1|TRBJ2-5|-|-|14
TGTGCCAGCAGCTCTTGCGGGTTGGAAGAGACCCAGTACTTC
CASSSCGLEETQYF
>TRBV6-6|TRBJ1-6|-|-|13
TGTGCCAGCAATCCTGATTATAATTCACCCCTCCACTTT
CASNPDYNSPLHF
>TRBV11-2|TRBJ2-7|-|TRBD1|16
TGTGCCAGCAGCTTCGACAGGGGCCGGTGGGCCTACGAGCAGTACTTC
CASSFDRGRWAYEQYF
>TRBV4-1|TRBJ2-1|-|-|16
TGCGCCAGCAGCTTAACGGACACCGGCTCCTACAATGAGCAGTTCTTC
CASSLTDTGSYNEQFF
>TRBV7-9|TRBJ2-2|-|-|15
TGTGCCAGCAGCTCTGGGGACCGGGACACCGGGGAGCTGTTTTTT
CASSSGDRDTGELFF